The 5 T cell receptor beta chains given below trace back to one sample, sequenced in a study of blood T cell repertoires in COVID-19. Method: immunoSEQ multiplex PCR; TCRdb's copy keeps in-frame clones and lacks some. The sample contains 200,000 to 250,000 clones, over 75% of which appear only once. The sample was PBMCs or T cells enriched from blood (not recorded which). These receptor sequences come from a woman aged 25 to 39 who had been exposed to COVID-19.

The V and J genes are TRBV29-1 and TRBJ1-2; 8 nucleotides line up with TRBD1. This CDR3 has 14 amino acids. The germline CDR1 and CDR2 sequences are SQVTM and ANQGSEA. The V gene end was trimmed by 3 bases and the J gene end by 4 bases; junction bases not matched to a gene: 7. The CDR3, as DNA: TGCAGCGTTGATAGCCCAGGGGGCATCTATGGCTACACCTTC. Its protein product is CSVDSPGGIYGYTF.

The chain combines TRBV5-5 with TRBJ2-3; no clear D gene. V was pared by 0 bases and J by 2 bases, with 7 bases between. Germline CDR1 and CDR2: SGHKS and YYEKEE (reference sequence). This CDR3 contains 14 residues. Here the CDR3 reads CASSLDGFTDTQYF. The CDR3 coding sequence is TGTGCCAGCAGCTTGGATGGCTTCACAGATACGCAGTATTTT.

This clone was recorded at least ten times. The chain joins TRBV28 to TRBJ2-7, with D maybe TRBD2 (5 bases). With 2 bases removed from V and 0 bases from J, the gap between germline ends came to 26 bases. The CDR3 covers 20 residues. In germline, CDR1 is MDHEN, CDR2 SYDVKM. Here the CDR3 DNA reads TGTGCCAGCAGTTTAAGGATGCCTAGCTCCGACCGACTCTTCTCCTACGAGCAGTACTTC. Translation gives CASSLRMPSSDRLFSYEQYF.

V gene TRBV18 combines with J gene TRBJ2-5, with 8 bases lining up with TRBD1. The CDR3 runs to 12 residues. J lost 4 bases, V lost 6 bases, and 1 base had no gene match. Germline-derived CDR1 and CDR2 are KGHSH and LQKENI. For the CDR3, the DNA is TGTGCCAGCTCCGGGACAGGAGAGACCCAGTACTTC. It yields the protein CASSGTGETQYF.

This rearrangement joins TRBV30 to TRBJ2-7; D remains ambiguous. Trimming removed 3 bases from V and 4 bases from J, with 7 bases in between. Per the germline V gene, CDR1 is GTSNPN and CDR2 is SVGIG (reference sequence). This CDR3 has 11 amino acids. The CDR3 DNA reads as TGTGCCTGGAGCCTATCGTACGAGCAGTACTTC. Its translation is CAWSLSYEQYF.